These 2 T cell receptor beta chains were sequenced from one sample in a study of blood T cell repertoires in COVID-19 (dated by TCRdb to the early 2020s). The method behind the library was the immunoSEQ multiplex PCR assay. TCRdb mirrors the immuneACCESS table, restricted to in-frame sequences. Some clones are absent from its copies; in checked studies, under half trace to an unresolved V gene, and the reason for the others is unknown. Counted in this sample were around 86,000 clones; approximately 87% of them appeared once. Around 7% of the sample is taken by the ten largest. Input material: peripheral blood. These receptors originate from a human donor with acute or convalescent COVID-19. The donor label of this sample is uncertain.

The chain joins TRBV7-7 to TRBJ2-3, with 9 bases identical to TRBD2. Trimming cost V 5 bases and J 4 bases; bases outside gene matches: 4. The CDR3 has 14 amino acids. Germline V gene lookup returns CDR1 SSHAT and CDR2 FNYEAQ (reference sequence). The CDR3 DNA follows: TGTGCCAGCAGCCTGGGCGGGGGGGCAGATACGCAGTATTTT. Protein product: CASSLGGGADTQYF.

The chain is built from TRBV6-4 and TRBJ2-3; D is possibly TRBD2 (5 bases). CDR1 and CDR2 (germline): MRHNA, SNTAGT. CDR3 length: 14 residues. V was shortened by 3 bases and J by 1 base, with 8 bases between the two germline ends. For the CDR3, the DNA is TGTGCCAGCAGTGAAGTCGGGGGCACAGATACGCAGTATTTT. Translating it yields CASSEVGGTDTQYF.